Below are 2 T cell receptor beta chains sequenced from a single sample in a study of T cells after yellow fever vaccination. One entry per CDR3 protein, called by TCRdb with MiXCR from the 5' RACE reads. The sample comprises some 320,000 distinct CDR3 sequences, approximately 10% of which are singletons, and about 3.7% rests with the top ten. This specimen was CD4+ T cells sorted from PBMCs, taken 5 days after the yellow fever booster vaccination. These TCRs come from a young man who received the YFV17D yellow fever vaccine.

This clonotype showed up just a few times. This chain uses TRBV10-3 with TRBJ1-5, with D hard to call. Trimming cost V 3 bases and J 5 bases, with 8 bases left between them. This CDR3 comprises 13 residues. Germline V CDR1 and CDR2: ENHRY, SYGVKD. CDR3 nucleotide sequence: TGTGCCATCAGTGACTTCGGGGATCAGCCCCAGCATTTT. As protein: CAISDFGDQPQHF.

The sample holds a few counts of this clonotype. This chain joins TRBV4-3 and TRBJ2-6; 7 bases align to TRBD1. The ends lost 4 bases at V and 2 bases at J; junction bases unmatched: 8. The CDR3 covers 17 residues. CDR1 LGHNA and CDR2 YSLEER come from the germline V gene. The DNA of the CDR3 is TGCGCCAGCAGCCTTCACGACAGGGCCCCTGGGGCCAACGTCCTGACTTTC. This translates into CASSLHDRAPGANVLTF.